This record covers a single TCR beta chain. Its target is unknown. Germline V CDR1 and CDR2: LGHNT, FRNRAP. This CDR3 has 14 residues. The junction had 7 bases not matched to a gene; V was cut back by 6 bases and J by 6 bases. RNA served as the template for amplifying TCR beta CDR3 regions. HTBI primers were used in a first-round RT-PCR, which preceded a second-round multiplex PCR. One entry per CDR3 protein, called by TCRdb with MiXCR from the multiplex PCR reads. The sample shows some 170,000 distinct CDR3 sequences, approximately 40% of them seen only once. The sample comes from a study of Graves' ophthalmopathy and Graves' hyperthyroidism. Study results and limitations: Appearing in blood as well were most expanded thyroid clonotypes above 0.001 frequency.

This clonotype originated in a man younger than 40 with Graves' ophthalmopathy. The chain recombines TRBV12-5 with TRBJ1-5; TRBD1 matches 8 bases. Sample: peripheral blood. Here the CDR3 reads CASGAGQGGQPQHF. In DNA form, the CDR3 reads TGTGCTAGTGGCGCCGGACAGGGAGGTCAGCCCCAGCATTTT.